The entry below describes one T cell receptor beta chain. The entry originates in a study of blood T cell repertoires in COVID-19. On the study more broadly: The United States, Italy and Spain were the sources of the acute and convalescent COVID-19 samples. PBMCs, B-cell-depleted T cells, or T cells were the source of the cDNA or gDNA that made up the material.

Germline-derived CDR1 and CDR2 are MDHEN and SYDVKM. V dropped 5 bases and J dropped 1 base, with 18 bases sitting between them. The CDR3 spans 17 residues. Using immunoSEQ multiplex PCR, the repertoire was profiled, and TCRdb retains in-frame clones only, with some absent. The sample yields 35,000 to 50,000 clones, about 80% seen once. The sequencing input was peripheral blood. The chain is built from TRBV28 and TRBJ1-5, with TRBD1 as a possible D gene (5 bases). This receptor was taken from a human donor with acute or convalescent COVID-19. The donor label of this sample is uncertain. The CDR3 here is CASSEGFHGGSNQPQHF. The CDR3 nucleotides are TGTGCCAGCAGTGAGGGGTTCCATGGGGGGAGCAATCAGCCCCAGCATTTT.